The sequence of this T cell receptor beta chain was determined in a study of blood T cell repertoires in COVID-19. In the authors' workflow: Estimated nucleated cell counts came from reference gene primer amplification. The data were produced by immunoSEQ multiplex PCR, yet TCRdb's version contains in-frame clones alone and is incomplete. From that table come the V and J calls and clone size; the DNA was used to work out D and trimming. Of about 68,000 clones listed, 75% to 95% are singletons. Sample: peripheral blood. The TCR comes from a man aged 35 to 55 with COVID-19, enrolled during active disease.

The CDR3 DNA reads as TGTGCCAGCAGTTCCTCTCGGACAGGGAACTATGGCTACACCTTC. This sequence encodes CASSSSRTGNYGYTF. The chain links TRBV6-5 to TRBJ1-2; 8 bases are a match to TRBD1. The V gene's germline CDR1 is MNHEY and CDR2 SVGAGI. V trimming: 4 bases; J trimming: 2 bases; junction bases outside the gene matches: 6. The CDR3 has 15 residues.